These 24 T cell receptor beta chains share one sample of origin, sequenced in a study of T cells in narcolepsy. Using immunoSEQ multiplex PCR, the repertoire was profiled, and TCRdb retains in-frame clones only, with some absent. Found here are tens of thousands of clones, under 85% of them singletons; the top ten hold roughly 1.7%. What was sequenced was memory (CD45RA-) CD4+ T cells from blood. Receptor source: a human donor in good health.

The CDR3 loop is CASSPTLLVNTQYF. CDR3 bases: TGTGCCAGCAGCCCTACCCTACTAGTAAATACGCAGTATTTT. This chain links TRBV5-6 with TRBJ2-3; tentatively, D is TRBD2 (5 bases). Germline loops: CDR1 SGHDT, CDR2 YYEEEE. Trimming pared 4 bases from V and 7 bases from J, leaving 16 bases between. The CDR3 contains 14 residues.

CDR3 DNA sequence: TGCGCCAGCAGCCCAAGAGGTGGGGCCAACGTCCTGACTTTC. It codes for CASSPRGGANVLTF. The V and J genes are TRBV5-1 and TRBJ2-6; no definite D call. This CDR3 region has 14 residues. CDR1 is SGHRS and CDR2 is YFSETQ in the germline V gene. V was cut by 4 bases and J by 3 bases, with 8 bases left in between.

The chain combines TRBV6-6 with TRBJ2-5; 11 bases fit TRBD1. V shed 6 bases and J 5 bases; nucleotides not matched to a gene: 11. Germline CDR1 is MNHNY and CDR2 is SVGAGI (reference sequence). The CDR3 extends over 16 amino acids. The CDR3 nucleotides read TGTGCCAGCAGCCAATCTCAGGACAGGGGGCAGGAGACCCAGTACTTC. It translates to CASSQSQDRGQETQYF.

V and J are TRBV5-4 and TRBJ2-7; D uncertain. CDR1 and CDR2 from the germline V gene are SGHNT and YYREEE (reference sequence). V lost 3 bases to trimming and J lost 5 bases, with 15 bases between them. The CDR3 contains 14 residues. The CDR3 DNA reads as TGTGCCAGCAGCTCCCTGAGGACCCCGAACGAGCAGTACTTC. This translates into CASSSLRTPNEQYF.

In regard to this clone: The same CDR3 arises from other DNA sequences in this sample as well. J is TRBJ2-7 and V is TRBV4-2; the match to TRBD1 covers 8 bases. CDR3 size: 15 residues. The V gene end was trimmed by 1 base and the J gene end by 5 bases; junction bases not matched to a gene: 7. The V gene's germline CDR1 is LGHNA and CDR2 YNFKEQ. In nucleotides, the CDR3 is TGTGCCAGCAGCCAAGGCGAGACAGGGGCTGACGAGCAGTACTTC. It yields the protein CASSQGETGADEQYF.

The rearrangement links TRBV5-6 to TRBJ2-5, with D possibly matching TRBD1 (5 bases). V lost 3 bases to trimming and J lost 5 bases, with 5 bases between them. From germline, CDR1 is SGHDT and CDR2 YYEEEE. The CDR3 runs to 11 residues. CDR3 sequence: CASSSGETQYF. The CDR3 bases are TGTGCCAGCAGCTCAGGGGAGACCCAGTACTTC.

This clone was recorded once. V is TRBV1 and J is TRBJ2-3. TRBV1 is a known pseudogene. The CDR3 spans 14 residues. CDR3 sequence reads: CTSSQVGSTDTQYF. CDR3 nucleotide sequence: TGCACCAGCAGCCAAGTCGGAAGCACAGATACGCAGTATTTT.

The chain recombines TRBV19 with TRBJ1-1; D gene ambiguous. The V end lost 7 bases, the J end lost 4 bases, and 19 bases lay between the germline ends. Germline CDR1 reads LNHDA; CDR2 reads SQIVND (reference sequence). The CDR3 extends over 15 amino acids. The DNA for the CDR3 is TGTGCCAGTATCGGACGGCTCGGGCGGGGCACTGAAGCTTTCTTT. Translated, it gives CASIGRLGRGTEAFF.

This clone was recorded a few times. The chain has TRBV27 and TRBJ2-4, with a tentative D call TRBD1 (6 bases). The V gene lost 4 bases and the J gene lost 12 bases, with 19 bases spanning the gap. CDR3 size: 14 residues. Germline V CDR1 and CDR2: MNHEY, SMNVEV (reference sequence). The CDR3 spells CASSSRRQGMPQYF. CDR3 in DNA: TGTGCCAGCAGTTCACGGCGGCAGGGGATGCCTCAGTACTTC.

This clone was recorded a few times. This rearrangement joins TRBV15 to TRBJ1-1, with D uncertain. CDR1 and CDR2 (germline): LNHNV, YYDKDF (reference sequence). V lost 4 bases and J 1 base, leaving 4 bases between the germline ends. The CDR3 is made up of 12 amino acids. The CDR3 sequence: CATSTKNTEAFF. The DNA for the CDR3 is TGTGCCACCAGCACCAAGAACACTGAAGCTTTCTTT. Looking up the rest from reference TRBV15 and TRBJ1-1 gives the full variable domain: DAMVIQNPRYQVTQFGKPVTLSCSQTLNHNVMYWYQQKSSQAPKLLFHYYDKDFNNEADTPDNFQSRRPNTSFCFLDIRSPGLGDTAMYLCATSTKNTEAFFGQGTRLTVV.

DNA for the CDR3: TGTGCCAGCAACTCCGGGACTAGCAGGAACACCGGGGAGCTGTTTTTT. Protein: CASNSGTSRNTGELFF. The V call is TRBV7-2, the J call TRBJ2-2; 9 bases fit TRBD2. Germline CDR1 reads SGHTA; CDR2 reads FQGNSA. The ends lost 7 bases at V and 1 base at J; junction bases unmatched: 7. The CDR3 loop spans 16 amino acids.

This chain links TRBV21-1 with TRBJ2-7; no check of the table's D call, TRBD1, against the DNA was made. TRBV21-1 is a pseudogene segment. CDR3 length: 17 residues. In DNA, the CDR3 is TGTGCCAGCAGCAAAGTGGCGACAGGCGTCAAGGTCTACGAGCAGTACTTC. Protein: CASSKVATGVKVYEQYF.

The CDR3 nucleotides read TGTGCCATCAGTCCTGGGGGGTCGGGGAGCGGTGGAGAGACCCAGTACTTC. Its translation is CAISPGGSGSGGETQYF. V gene TRBV10-3 combines with J gene TRBJ2-5, with D possibly matching TRBD2 (6 bases). The V gene lost 5 bases and the J gene lost 4 bases, with 23 bases spanning the gap. The CDR3 consists of 17 residues. Germline-derived CDR1 and CDR2 are ENHRY and SYGVKD.

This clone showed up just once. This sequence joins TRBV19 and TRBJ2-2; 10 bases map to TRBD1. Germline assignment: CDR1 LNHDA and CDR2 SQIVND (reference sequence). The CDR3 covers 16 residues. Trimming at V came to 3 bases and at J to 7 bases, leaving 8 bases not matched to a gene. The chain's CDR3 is CASSIGTGAMVGELFF. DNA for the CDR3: TGTGCCAGTAGTATTGGGACAGGGGCGATGGTCGGGGAGCTGTTTTTT.

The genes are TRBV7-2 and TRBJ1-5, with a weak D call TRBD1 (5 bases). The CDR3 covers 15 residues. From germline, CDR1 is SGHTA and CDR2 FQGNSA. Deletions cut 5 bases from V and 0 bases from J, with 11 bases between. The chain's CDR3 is CASSRDGYSNQPQHF. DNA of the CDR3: TGTGCCAGCAGCAGGGACGGTTATAGCAATCAGCCCCAGCATTTT. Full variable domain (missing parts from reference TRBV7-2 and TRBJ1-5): GAGVSQSPSNKVTEKGKDVELRCDPISGHTALYWYRQSLGQGLEFLIYFQGNSAPDKSGLPSDRFSAERTGGSVSTLTIQRTQQEDSAVYLCASSRDGYSNQPQHFGDGTRLSIL.

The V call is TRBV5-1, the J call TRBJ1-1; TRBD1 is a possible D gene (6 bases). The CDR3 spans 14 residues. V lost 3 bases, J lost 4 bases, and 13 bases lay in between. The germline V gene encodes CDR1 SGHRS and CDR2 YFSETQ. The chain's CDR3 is CASSYRVSGTEAFF. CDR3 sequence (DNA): TGCGCCAGCAGCTACAGGGTATCGGGCACTGAAGCTTTCTTT.

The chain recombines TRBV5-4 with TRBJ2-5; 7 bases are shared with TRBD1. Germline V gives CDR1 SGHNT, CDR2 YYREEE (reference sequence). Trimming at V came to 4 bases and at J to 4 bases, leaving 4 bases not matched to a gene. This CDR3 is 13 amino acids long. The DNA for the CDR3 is TGTGCCAGCAGCCCCAGACAGGGAGAGACCCAGTACTTC. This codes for CASSPRQGETQYF.

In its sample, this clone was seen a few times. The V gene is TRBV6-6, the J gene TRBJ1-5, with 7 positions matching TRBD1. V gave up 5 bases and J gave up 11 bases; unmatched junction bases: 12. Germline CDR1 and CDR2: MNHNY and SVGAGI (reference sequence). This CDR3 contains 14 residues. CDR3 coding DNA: TGTGCCAGCAGTGCGCAGGGGGGCTCAATTTCCCAGCATTTT. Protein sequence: CASSAQGGSISQHF.

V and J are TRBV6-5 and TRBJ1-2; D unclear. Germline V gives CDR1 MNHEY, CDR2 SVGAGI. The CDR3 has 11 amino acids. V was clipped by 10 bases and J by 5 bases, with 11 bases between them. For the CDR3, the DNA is TGTGCCACGGCGTCTGGTTATGGCTACACCTTC. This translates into CATASGYGYTF.

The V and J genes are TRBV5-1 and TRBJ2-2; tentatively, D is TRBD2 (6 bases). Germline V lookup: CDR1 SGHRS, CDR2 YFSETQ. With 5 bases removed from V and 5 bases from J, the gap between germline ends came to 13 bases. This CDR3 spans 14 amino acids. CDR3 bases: TGCGCCAGCAGGGGACTTCCCCAGACCGGGGAGCTGTTTTTT. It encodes CASRGLPQTGELFF.

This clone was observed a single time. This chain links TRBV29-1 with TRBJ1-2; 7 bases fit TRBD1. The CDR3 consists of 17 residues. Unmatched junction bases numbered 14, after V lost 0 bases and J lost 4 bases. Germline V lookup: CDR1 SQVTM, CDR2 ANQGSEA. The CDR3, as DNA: TGCAGCGTTGAAGATCCCAATACCGACAGGGAGGTCTATGGCTACACCTTC. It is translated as CSVEDPNTDREVYGYTF.

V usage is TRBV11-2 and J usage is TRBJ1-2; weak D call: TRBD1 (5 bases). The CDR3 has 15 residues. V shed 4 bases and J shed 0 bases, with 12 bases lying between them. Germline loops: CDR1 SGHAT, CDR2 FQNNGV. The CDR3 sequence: CASSSLAGTNYGYTF. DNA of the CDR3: TGTGCCAGCAGCTCTCTCGCAGGGACTAACTATGGCTACACCTTC. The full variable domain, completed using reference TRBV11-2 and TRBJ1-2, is EAGVAQSPRYKIIEKRQSVAFWCNPISGHATLYWYQQILGQGPKLLIQFQNNGVVDDSQLPKDRFSAERLKGVDSTLKIQPAKLEDSAVYLCASSSLAGTNYGYTFGSGTRLTVV.

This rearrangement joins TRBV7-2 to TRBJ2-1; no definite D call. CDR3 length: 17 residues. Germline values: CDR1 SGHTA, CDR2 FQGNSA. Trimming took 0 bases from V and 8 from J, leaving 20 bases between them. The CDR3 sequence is CASSLAPALVGGDEQFF. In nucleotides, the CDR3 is TGTGCCAGCAGCTTAGCTCCCGCGCTAGTGGGTGGCGATGAGCAGTTCTTC. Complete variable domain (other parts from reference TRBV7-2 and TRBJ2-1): GAGVSQSPSNKVTEKGKDVELRCDPISGHTALYWYRQSLGQGLEFLIYFQGNSAPDKSGLPSDRFSAERTGGSVSTLTIQRTQQEDSAVYLCASSLAPALVGGDEQFFGPGTRLTVL.

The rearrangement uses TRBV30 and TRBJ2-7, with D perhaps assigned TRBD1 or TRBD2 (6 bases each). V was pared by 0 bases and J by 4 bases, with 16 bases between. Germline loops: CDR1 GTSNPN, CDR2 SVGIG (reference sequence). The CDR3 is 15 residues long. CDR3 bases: TGTGCCTGGAGTGTAGGGTCGGGGGCCTATTACGAGCAGTACTTC. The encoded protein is CAWSVGSGAYYEQYF.